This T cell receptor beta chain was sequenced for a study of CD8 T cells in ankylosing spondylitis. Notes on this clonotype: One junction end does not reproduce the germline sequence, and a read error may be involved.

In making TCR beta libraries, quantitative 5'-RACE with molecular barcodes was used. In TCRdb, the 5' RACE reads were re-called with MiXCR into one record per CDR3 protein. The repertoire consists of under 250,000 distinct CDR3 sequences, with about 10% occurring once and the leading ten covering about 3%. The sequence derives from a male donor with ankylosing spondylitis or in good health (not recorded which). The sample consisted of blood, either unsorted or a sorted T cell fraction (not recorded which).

The CDR3 protein is CASGRGNSGYTF. The CDR3 region has the DNA TGTGCTAGTGGTCGCGGAAACTCTGGCTACACCTTC. The chain carries TRBV12-5 and TRBJ1-2; D unresolved. The CDR3 extends over 12 amino acids. CDR1 is LGHNT and CDR2 is FRNRAP in the germline V gene.